Listed here are 28 T cell receptor beta chains from one sample, sequenced in a study of blood T cell repertoires in COVID-19. Data came from immunoSEQ multiplex PCR; TCRdb stores just in-frame clones and leaves some out. The sample contains about 190,000 clones, approximately 78% of which appear only once. The specimen sequenced was peripheral blood. The receptors were sampled from a woman older than 75 with active or convalescent COVID-19.

This clone has just one count. V usage is TRBV27 and J usage is TRBJ1-1; unclear D gene. V shed 7 bases and J shed 1 base, with 13 bases lying between them. CDR3 length: 14 residues. Germline CDR1 MNHEY, CDR2 SMNVEV (reference sequence). The CDR3 region is CASMLGGGNTEAFF. CDR3 DNA sequence: TGTGCCAGCATGTTAGGAGGAGGGAACACTGAAGCTTTCTTT.

This clone was seen at least ten times. The J gene is TRBJ2-5, the V gene TRBV7-9; a weak D match, TRBD2 (6 bases). Germline V lookup: CDR1 SEHNR, CDR2 FQNEAQ (reference sequence). The CDR3 sequence is 13 residues long. The V and J ends lost 1 base and 7 bases respectively, with 10 bases between them. The CDR3 region is CASSLGGVSTQYF. Here the CDR3 DNA reads TGTGCCAGCAGCTTAGGGGGGGTTTCGACCCAGTACTTC. Variable domain in full (rest from reference TRBV7-9 and TRBJ2-5): DTGVSQNPRHKITKRGQNVTFRCDPISEHNRLYWYRQTLGQGPEFLTYFQNEAQLEKSRLLSDRFSAERPKGSFSTLEIQRTEQGDSAMYLCASSLGGVSTQYFGPGTRLLVL.

The chain couples TRBV5-1 to TRBJ2-1; 10 bases agree with TRBD1. V dropped 4 bases and J dropped 5; count of bases not matched to a gene: 3. Germline V gives CDR1 SGHRS, CDR2 YFSETQ. There are 14 residues in the CDR3. Here the CDR3 reads CASSPGTGDNEQFF. CDR3 sequence (DNA): TGCGCCAGCAGCCCGGGGACAGGGGACAATGAGCAGTTCTTC.

The CDR3 DNA sequence: TGCGCCAGCAGCTTGGGGGACAGGGGTGATTCACCCCTCCACTTT. Translation: CASSLGDRGDSPLHF. V gene TRBV5-1 combines with J gene TRBJ1-6; 10 positions match TRBD1. The germline V gene has CDR1 SGHRS and CDR2 YFSETQ. Trimming removed 0 bases from V and 8 bases from J; junction bases left unmatched: 2. The CDR3 covers 15 residues.

This chain connects TRBV6-5 to TRBJ2-3, with 10 positions matching TRBD2. The germline CDR1 and CDR2 sequences are MNHEY and SVGAGI. The CDR3 runs to 15 residues. The J segment lost 6 bases and the V segment lost 3 bases, leaving 6 bases of the junction unmatched. CDR3 in amino acids: CASSYGSGGVDTQYF. The CDR3 DNA sequence: TGTGCCAGCAGTTATGGGAGCGGGGGGGTGGATACGCAGTATTTT.

CDR3 in amino acids: CASSELAGGPDTQYF. CDR3 bases: TGTGCCAGCAGTGAGCTAGCGGGGGGTCCAGATACGCAGTATTTT. The chain carries TRBV6-1 and TRBJ2-3, with 11 bases identical to TRBD2. The CDR3 length is 15 residues. V was clipped by 3 bases and J by 4 bases; unmatched bases: 3. The germline V gene has CDR1 MNHNS and CDR2 SASEGT.

The chain combines TRBV2 with TRBJ2-7, with a weak D call TRBD1 (5 bases). Germline CDR1 is SNHLY and CDR2 is FYNNEI. CDR3 length: 14 amino acids. The V gene lost 5 bases and the J gene lost 5 bases, with 16 bases spanning the gap. CDR3 amino acids: CASSPRVLFHEQYF. CDR3 bases: TGTGCCAGCAGTCCCAGGGTTCTATTTCACGAGCAGTACTTC.

CDR3 sequence reads: CASSLGWASTDTQYF. CDR3 coding DNA: TGTGCCAGCAGCTTGGGGTGGGCCAGCACAGATACGCAGTATTTT. The chain links TRBV5-6 to TRBJ2-3, with no clear D. This CDR3 comprises 15 residues. With 0 bases removed from V and 0 bases from J, the gap between germline ends came to 8 bases. Germline V gene data show CDR1 as SGHDT and CDR2 as YYEEEE.

As to this clone: At one end, the junction sequence differs from germline, possibly due to a read error. The chain uses TRBV7-7 and TRBJ1-5; tentatively, D is TRBD1 (6 bases). The CDR3 is 14 amino acids. From germline, CDR1 is SSHAT and CDR2 FNYEAQ (reference sequence). In DNA form, the CDR3 reads TGTGCTAGCAGCCCAAGTACGACAGGACAGCCCCAGCATTTT. Translation gives CASSPSTTGQPQHF.

This clone was seen only a few times. The chain carries TRBV28 and TRBJ1-5; 10 positions agree with TRBD1. The CDR3 is made up of 17 amino acids. Germline V gene data show CDR1 as MDHEN and CDR2 as SYDVKM. With 6 bases clipped from V and 2 bases from J, the junction kept 10 bases outside the gene matches. CDR3 DNA sequence: TGTGCCAGCAGCTATGGGACAGGGGTCTTGGGCAATCAGCCCCAGCATTTT. Translating gives CASSYGTGVLGNQPQHF. Filled out from reference TRBV28 and TRBJ1-5, the complete variable domain reads DVKVTQSSRYLVKRTGEKVFLECVQDMDHENMFWYRQDPGLGLRLIYFSYDVKMKEKGDIPEGYSVSREKKERFSLILESASTNQTSMYLCASSYGTGVLGNQPQHFGDGTRLSIL.

The chain joins TRBV9 to TRBJ1-1; D gene ambiguous. The CDR3 covers 15 residues. V was trimmed by 4 bases and J by 4 bases, leaving 17 bases between them. From germline, CDR1 is SGDLS and CDR2 YYNGEE. The CDR3 protein is CASSPQTSRVTEAFF. CDR3 coding DNA: TGTGCCAGCAGCCCCCAGACCTCGAGGGTCACTGAAGCTTTCTTT. Filled out from reference TRBV9 and TRBJ1-1, the complete variable domain reads DSGVTQTPKHLITATGQRVTLRCSPRSGDLSVYWYQQSLDQGLQFLIQYYNGEERAKGNILERFSAQQFPDLHSELNLSSLELGDSALYFCASSPQTSRVTEAFFGQGTRLTVV.

The chain has TRBV3-1 (or the pseudogene TRBV3-2) and TRBJ2-5, with TRBD2 matching over 8 bases. CDR3 size: 16 residues. J gave up 1 base and V 0 bases, and 4 bases lay outside the gene matches. Germline assignment: CDR1 LGHDT and CDR2 YNNKEL (reference sequence). CDR3 nucleotide sequence: TGTGCCAGCAGCCAAGACGTAACTAGCGGCCAAGAGACCCAGTACTTC. Its translation: CASSQDVTSGQETQYF.

This chain uses TRBV5-1 with TRBJ1-3; TRBD1 matches at 7 bases. The CDR3 length is 14 residues. Germline CDR1 is SGHRS and CDR2 is YFSETQ. V shed 3 bases, J shed 2 bases, and the junction held 2 bases outside the gene matches. The CDR3 spells CASSSTGAGNTIYF. CDR3 sequence (DNA): TGCGCCAGCAGCTCCACAGGGGCTGGAAACACCATATATTTT.

The chain recombines TRBV7-6 with TRBJ2-2; possible D gene TRBD1, 6 bases. The CDR3 totals 15 residues. Germline loops: CDR1 SGHVS, CDR2 FNYEAQ. The V end was cut by 6 bases, the J end by 1 base, with 12 bases between. CDR3: CASSPGVVNTGELFF. Here the CDR3 DNA reads TGTGCCAGCAGTCCAGGGGTGGTGAACACCGGGGAGCTGTTTTTT.

This chain links TRBV7-9 with TRBJ1-6, with D uncertain. The V gene lost 5 bases and the J gene lost 8 bases, with 10 bases spanning the gap. The CDR3 has 13 amino acids. Germline lookup yields CDR1 SEHNR and CDR2 FQNEAQ (reference sequence). The CDR3, as DNA: TGTGCCAGCAGCATTGACTCAGATTCACCCCTCCACTTT. This sequence encodes CASSIDSDSPLHF. The entire variable domain, with the rest obtained from reference TRBV7-9 and TRBJ1-6, is as follows: DTGVSQNPRHKITKRGQNVTFRCDPISEHNRLYWYRQTLGQGPEFLTYFQNEAQLEKSRLLSDRFSAERPKGSFSTLEIQRTEQGDSAMYLCASSIDSDSPLHFGNGTRLTVT.

J is TRBJ1-4 and V is TRBV18, with D unresolved. The CDR3 extends over 11 amino acids. Per the germline V gene, CDR1 is KGHSH and CDR2 is LQKENI. Trimming shortened V by 4 bases and J by 5 bases, and 2 bases separated the two germline ends. The CDR3 here is CASSLNEKLFF. Here the CDR3 DNA reads TGTGCCAGCTCACTAAATGAAAAACTGTTTTTT.

The chain is built from TRBV5-1 and TRBJ2-3; D not resolved. Trimming removed 4 bases at V and 2 bases at J, with 5 bases between. The length of the CDR3 is 12 residues. Germline V gene lookup returns CDR1 SGHRS and CDR2 YFSETQ. This chain's CDR3 is CASSQHTDTQYF. Written as DNA, the CDR3 is TGCGCCAGCAGCCAACACACAGATACGCAGTATTTT.

The chain carries TRBV5-1 and TRBJ1-4; TRBD1 might be the D (5 bases). Germline assignment: CDR1 SGHRS and CDR2 YFSETQ. Trimming removed 4 bases from V and 0 bases from J, with 13 bases in between. The CDR3 has 16 amino acids. In DNA, the CDR3 is TGCGCCAGCAGCCCGGGGGTGGGGGCAACTAATGAAAAACTGTTTTTT. This gives the protein CASSPGVGATNEKLFF.

The rearrangement uses TRBV6-4 and TRBJ2-3, with 9 bases aligning to TRBD2. V was clipped by 8 bases and J by 3 bases; unmatched bases: 6. In germline, CDR1 is MRHNA, CDR2 SNTAGT. The CDR3 spans 14 residues. CDR3 amino acids: CASSPGLATDTQYF. The CDR3, as DNA: TGTGCCAGCTCGCCGGGACTAGCAACAGATACGCAGTATTTT.

A few counts support this clone. The V gene is TRBV6-1, the J gene TRBJ2-7, with D possibly matching TRBD1 (7 bases). Germline loops: CDR1 MNHNS, CDR2 SASEGT. Trimming shortened V by 0 bases and J by 4 bases, and 19 bases separated the two germline ends. The CDR3 runs to 17 residues. CDR3 sequence reads: CASSEALQGGGSYEQYF. In DNA, the CDR3 is TGTGCCAGCAGTGAAGCGCTTCAGGGGGGCGGAAGTTACGAGCAGTACTTC.

This chain joins TRBV7-8 and TRBJ1-2, with a weak D call TRBD1 (5 bases). The CDR3 length is 15 residues. The germline gives CDR1 SGHVS, CDR2 FQNEAQ. V was cut by 2 bases and J by 7 bases, with 17 bases left in between. Here the CDR3 DNA reads TGTGCCAGCAGCTTAACCGGGACCGGGGGGATTGGCTACACCTTC. Amino acid sequence: CASSLTGTGGIGYTF.

The chain is built from TRBV18 and TRBJ2-1; no firm D call. The CDR3 length is 14 residues. Trimming cost V 3 bases and J 4 bases, with 10 bases left between them. Germline V gene sequence: CDR1 KGHSH, CDR2 LQKENI. As DNA, the CDR3 is TGTGCCAGCTCACCGCCCACAGTGTACAATGAGCAGTTCTTC. As protein: CASSPPTVYNEQFF.

Only a few counts were recorded for this clone. J is TRBJ2-5 and V is TRBV5-6; D gene uncertain. Germline V gene sequence: CDR1 SGHDT, CDR2 YYEEEE. The CDR3 contains 12 residues. Deletions cut 1 base from V and 3 bases from J, with 4 bases between. The CDR3, as DNA: TGTGCCAGCAGCTTGCAGGAAGAGACCCAGTACTTC. Residues: CASSLQEETQYF.

This chain connects TRBV6-2 or TRBV6-3 to TRBJ2-1; 7 bases are shared with TRBD1. This CDR3 region has 13 residues. Germline values: CDR1 MNHEY, CDR2 SVGEGT. The V gene end was trimmed by 6 bases and the J gene end by 8 bases; junction bases not matched to a gene: 7. The DNA of the CDR3 is TGTGCCAGCAGCCGATCCGGGACAGATGAGCAGTTCTTC. Protein product: CASSRSGTDEQFF.

This sequence joins TRBV5-1 and TRBJ1-1; D is possibly TRBD1 (5 bases). CDR3 size: 16 residues. CDR1 is SGHRS, CDR2 YFSETQ, per germline. V was clipped by 3 bases and J by 4 bases, with 19 bases between them. The CDR3 region is CASSSIPQGIGTEAFF. CDR3 nucleotides: TGCGCCAGCAGCTCGATCCCCCAGGGTATAGGCACTGAAGCTTTCTTT.

The J gene is TRBJ2-7, the V gene TRBV4-1; 11 bases match TRBD2. V lost 4 bases and J lost 6; bases outside the gene matches: 17. The CDR3 sequence is 18 residues long. CDR1 and CDR2 from the germline V gene are MGHRA and YSYEKL. The CDR3 spells CASSRQGSSGGLSSEQYF. In DNA, the CDR3 is TGCGCCAGCAGCCGACAGGGCTCTAGCGGGGGGCTTTCATCCGAGCAGTACTTC.

The chain employs TRBV4-1 and TRBJ2-5; 8 nucleotides match TRBD1. The V gene end was trimmed by 0 bases and the J gene end by 5 bases; junction bases not matched to a gene: 5. The CDR3 has 15 residues. Germline loops: CDR1 MGHRA, CDR2 YSYEKL. The CDR3 sequence: CASSQESRGPETQYF. For the CDR3, the DNA is TGCGCCAGCAGCCAAGAAAGCAGGGGGCCCGAGACCCAGTACTTC.

The chain carries TRBV7-2 and TRBJ2-5; TRBD1 agrees at 7 bases. The CDR3 totals 14 residues. With 5 bases clipped from V and 4 bases from J, the junction kept 7 bases outside the gene matches. Germline V gene lookup returns CDR1 SGHTA and CDR2 FQGNSA. CDR3 loop: CASSPGQVGETQYF. The CDR3, as DNA: TGTGCCAGCAGCCCAGGACAGGTGGGAGAGACCCAGTACTTC.